The source of this T cell receptor (beta chain) is a study of glioma-infiltrating T cells after dendritic cell vaccination. To note about this clone: Antigen: not known.

TCRdb's table, derived via immunoSEQ multiplex PCR, lists solely in-frame clones and lacks some. This sample yields about 91,000 clones, of which more than 80% are seen a single time; approximately 2.1% belongs to the top ten. V was cut by 2 bases and J by 5 bases, with 6 bases left in between. The germline V gene has CDR1 SNHLY and CDR2 FYNNEI. CDR3 length: 13 amino acids. Study observations and caveats: Only a small number of patients had complete blood and tumor samples. Estimated pretreatment TIL content predicted outcome after dendritic cell vaccination. No direct clonality-survival link was found; a diverse polyclonal response may matter.

Sample time point: after dendritic cell vaccination, including at tumor progression/relapse. The clonotype comes from a human donor with glioblastoma. The material was blood, obtained after dendritic cell vaccination. V and J are TRBV2 and TRBJ2-2, with D unresolved. The DNA for the CDR3 is TGTGCCAGCAGTGAATCTAGAACCGGGGAGCTGTTTTTT. This translates into CASSESRTGELFF.